This T cell receptor (beta chain) appears in the sequencing data of a study of blood T cell repertoires in COVID-19. V was shortened by 0 bases and J by 2 bases, with 11 bases between the two germline ends. The CDR3 has 16 residues. In germline, CDR1 is LNHDA, CDR2 SQIVND (reference sequence). As originally analysed: For nucleated cells, counts were estimated from reference gene primer amplification. Profiled with immunoSEQ multiplex PCR; TCRdb holds only in-frame clones, not every one. The DNA was the basis for D and trimming; V, J and clone size are from that table. The table has around 300,000 clones, roughly nine tenths seen once. In assigning cohorts, the study relied on participant-reported clinical history.

The V call is TRBV19, the J call TRBJ1-5; D perhaps matches TRBD1 (5 bases). What was sequenced was PBMCs or T cells enriched from blood (not recorded which). This clonotype was sampled from a woman aged 40 to 50 who had recovered from COVID-19. The CDR3 DNA sequence: TGTGCCAGTAGTATAGACAGGGTTTCGGGCAATCAGCCCCAGCATTTT. Residues: CASSIDRVSGNQPQHF.